A selection of T cell receptor beta chains follows, all from one sample in a study of blood T cell repertoires in COVID-19. Only in-frame clones appear in the TCRdb table, and some are missing; sequencing was by immunoSEQ multiplex PCR. The sample consists of about 220,000 clones, almost 85% of them appearing once. The sample comprised PBMCs or T cells enriched from blood (not recorded which). These receptor sequences come from a middle-aged man who had recovered from COVID-19. Each CDR3 is given with its conserved first and last residue. D genes are given only for firm matches. Expanded clones are given a class, and other clones once, few, many or no size at all.

j_call: TRBJ1-2; d_call: TRBD1; v_call: TRBV5-1; clone_size: few; cdr3_aa: CASSKDRDSYGYTF; cdr3_nt: TGCGCCAGCAGCAAAGACCGGGACAGCTATGGCTACACCTTC
j_call: TRBJ2-7; d_call: TRBD1; v_call: TRBV11-2; clone_size: NA; cdr3_aa: CASSLGQGAYEQYF; cdr3_nt: TGTGCCAGCAGCCTGGGACAGGGGGCCTACGAGCAGTACTTC
j_call: TRBJ1-3; d_call: NA; v_call: TRBV5-5; clone_size: NA; cdr3_aa: CASSLLGAVGYTIYF; cdr3_nt: TGTGCCAGCAGCTTGCTAGGGGCCGTCGGGTACACCATATATTTT
j_call: TRBJ2-2; d_call: NA; v_call: TRBV3-1/TRBV3-2; clone_size: NA; cdr3_aa: CASRSRRNTGELFF; cdr3_nt: TGTGCCAGTAGATCCCGTCGAAACACCGGGGAGCTGTTTTTT
j_call: TRBJ1-6; d_call: TRBD1; v_call: TRBV18; clone_size: few; cdr3_aa: CASSPFGGTGASYNSPLHF; cdr3_nt: TGTGCCAGCTCACCATTTGGAGGGACAGGGGCCTCCTATAATTCACCCCTCCACTTT
j_call: TRBJ1-5; d_call: NA; v_call: TRBV7-9; clone_size: NA; cdr3_aa: CASSSGREGYNQPQHF; cdr3_nt: TGTGCCAGCAGCTCAGGCAGGGAGGGCTACAATCAGCCCCAGCATTTT
j_call: TRBJ2-7; d_call: NA; v_call: TRBV10-2; clone_size: NA; cdr3_aa: CASSGGRYEQYF; cdr3_nt: TGCGCCAGCAGTGGCGGCCGATACGAGCAGTACTTC
j_call: TRBJ2-3; d_call: NA; v_call: TRBV21-1; clone_size: NA; cdr3_aa: CAVQSGGRTDTQYF; cdr3_nt: TGTGCCGTCCAATCTGGGGGGAGAACAGATACGCAGTATTTT
j_call: TRBJ2-5; d_call: NA; v_call: TRBV7-9; clone_size: NA; cdr3_aa: CASSLTRSYQETQYF; cdr3_nt: TGTGCCAGCAGCTTAACACGCTCCTACCAAGAGACCCAGTACTTC
j_call: TRBJ2-7; d_call: TRBD2; v_call: TRBV30; clone_size: NA; cdr3_aa: CAWTVTAGASEQYF; cdr3_nt: TGTGCCTGGACGGTGACAGCGGGGGCTAGTGAGCAGTACTTC
j_call: TRBJ2-3; d_call: NA; v_call: TRBV19; clone_size: NA; cdr3_aa: CASSPASNPTDTQYF; cdr3_nt: TGTGCCAGTAGCCCCGCCAGTAACCCCACAGATACGCAGTATTTT
j_call: TRBJ2-1; d_call: NA; v_call: TRBV11-1; clone_size: NA; cdr3_aa: CASSASQFYNEQFF; cdr3_nt: TGTGCCAGCAGCGCATCACAGTTTTACAATGAGCAGTTCTTC
j_call: TRBJ1-5; d_call: NA; v_call: TRBV6-1; clone_size: NA; cdr3_aa: CASSEVRRPQHF; cdr3_nt: TGTGCCAGCAGTGAAGTGAGGCGGCCCCAGCATTTT
j_call: TRBJ1-4; d_call: TRBD1; v_call: TRBV18; clone_size: NA; cdr3_aa: CASSGTGNEKLFF; cdr3_nt: TGTGCCAGCTCAGGGACAGGGAATGAAAAACTGTTTTTT
j_call: TRBJ2-7; d_call: NA; v_call: TRBV5-1; clone_size: NA; cdr3_aa: CASSHPGYEQYF; cdr3_nt: TGCGCCAGCAGCCACCCGGGCTACGAGCAGTACTTC
j_call: TRBJ2-3; d_call: TRBD2; v_call: TRBV18; clone_size: NA; cdr3_aa: CASSPPDGGTTDTQYF; cdr3_nt: TGTGCCAGCTCACCACCCGACGGGGGGACCACAGATACGCAGTATTTT
j_call: TRBJ2-7; d_call: TRBD1; v_call: TRBV2; clone_size: NA; cdr3_aa: CAGRDRGGEQYF; cdr3_nt: TGTGCCGGCCGGGACAGGGGAGGCGAGCAGTACTTC
j_call: TRBJ1-2; d_call: NA; v_call: TRBV9; clone_size: NA; cdr3_aa: CASSVVAGAYYGYTF; cdr3_nt: TGTGCCAGCAGCGTAGTTGCGGGGGCCTACTATGGCTACACCTTC
j_call: TRBJ1-6; d_call: NA; v_call: TRBV7-2; clone_size: once; cdr3_aa: CASSFGGARNSPLHF; cdr3_nt: TGTGCCAGCAGTTTCGGGGGGGCGCGGAATTCACCCCTCCACTTT
j_call: TRBJ2-7; d_call: TRBD2; v_call: TRBV4-2; clone_size: NA; cdr3_aa: CASSQAGTSGGPSYEQYF; cdr3_nt: TGTGCCAGCAGCCAAGCGGGGACTAGCGGGGGTCCTTCCTACGAGCAGTACTTC
j_call: TRBJ1-2; d_call: NA; v_call: TRBV7-2; clone_size: NA; cdr3_aa: CASSLREGDYGYTF; cdr3_nt: TGTGCCAGCAGCTTAAGGGAAGGGGACTATGGCTACACCTTC
j_call: TRBJ1-1; d_call: NA; v_call: TRBV12-3/TRBV12-4; clone_size: NA; cdr3_aa: CASSLVGTEAFF; cdr3_nt: TGTGCCAGCAGTTTGGTCGGCACTGAAGCTTTCTTT
j_call: TRBJ1-1; d_call: TRBD1; v_call: TRBV4-1; clone_size: NA; cdr3_aa: CASSPRQGPEAFF; cdr3_nt: TGCGCCAGCAGCCCGAGACAGGGCCCTGAAGCTTTCTTT
j_call: TRBJ2-3; d_call: TRBD2; v_call: TRBV11-2; clone_size: NA; cdr3_aa: CASSFSGSLTDTQYF; cdr3_nt: TGTGCCAGCAGCTTTAGCGGGAGCTTAACAGATACGCAGTATTTT
j_call: TRBJ2-7; d_call: NA; v_call: TRBV7-3; clone_size: few; cdr3_aa: CASSWRGDGEQYF; cdr3_nt: TGTGCCAGCAGCTGGCGAGGAGACGGGGAGCAGTACTTC
j_call: TRBJ2-2; d_call: TRBD1; v_call: TRBV5-1; clone_size: NA; cdr3_aa: CASSGGTGITGELFF; cdr3_nt: TGCGCCAGCAGCGGCGGGACAGGGATCACCGGGGAGCTGTTTTTT
j_call: TRBJ2-2; d_call: TRBD1; v_call: TRBV9; clone_size: NA; cdr3_aa: CASRTGLDGELFF; cdr3_nt: TGTGCCAGCAGGACAGGGCTGGACGGGGAGCTGTTTTTT
j_call: TRBJ2-7; d_call: NA; v_call: TRBV28; clone_size: NA; cdr3_aa: CASSPSQGPGYEQYF; cdr3_nt: TGTGCCAGCAGCCCATCACAGGGCCCAGGATACGAGCAGTACTTC
j_call: TRBJ1-4; d_call: NA; v_call: TRBV5-1; clone_size: NA; cdr3_aa: CASSLAGGYETNEKLFF; cdr3_nt: TGCGCCAGCAGCTTGGCCGGGGGGTACGAAACTAATGAAAAACTGTTTTTT
j_call: TRBJ2-2; d_call: NA; v_call: TRBV9; clone_size: once; cdr3_aa: CASASRNTGELFF; cdr3_nt: TGTGCCAGCGCTAGCAGAAACACCGGGGAGCTGTTTTTT
j_call: TRBJ2-3; d_call: NA; v_call: TRBV7-3; clone_size: NA; cdr3_aa: CASSPQTEDTQYF; cdr3_nt: TGTGCCAGCAGCCCTCAGACAGAGGATACGCAGTATTTT
j_call: TRBJ1-2; d_call: NA; v_call: TRBV7-2; clone_size: NA; cdr3_aa: CASSVFGGYVGYTF; cdr3_nt: TGTGCCAGCAGTGTCTTCGGGGGGTACGTAGGCTACACCTTC
j_call: TRBJ1-1; d_call: NA; v_call: TRBV19; clone_size: NA; cdr3_aa: CASRTGNTEAFF; cdr3_nt: TGTGCCAGTCGAACGGGGAACACTGAAGCTTTCTTT